This TCR beta chain was captured by sequencing in a study of T cells in Graves' hyperthyroidism and ophthalmopathy. The investigators amplified TCR beta CDR3 regions from RNA transcripts. The TCR CDR3 first-round RT-PCR relied on the HTBI primer set. A single record per CDR3 protein comes from TCRdb applying MiXCR to the multiplex PCR reads. The sample has about 680,000 distinct CDR3 sequences; roughly a third are singletons. The V and J ends lost 6 bases and 6 bases respectively, with 9 bases between them. CDR3 length equals 12 residues. This clonotype was counted many times. This rearrangement joins TRBV12-3 or TRBV12-4 to TRBJ1-3; D unresolved. The sample consisted of blood. This receptor was identified in a woman aged 40 to 50 with Graves' hyperthyroidism. The CDR3 sequence is CASSPTENTIYF. CDR3 DNA: TGTGCCAGCAGCCCCACAGAAAACACCATATATTTT.